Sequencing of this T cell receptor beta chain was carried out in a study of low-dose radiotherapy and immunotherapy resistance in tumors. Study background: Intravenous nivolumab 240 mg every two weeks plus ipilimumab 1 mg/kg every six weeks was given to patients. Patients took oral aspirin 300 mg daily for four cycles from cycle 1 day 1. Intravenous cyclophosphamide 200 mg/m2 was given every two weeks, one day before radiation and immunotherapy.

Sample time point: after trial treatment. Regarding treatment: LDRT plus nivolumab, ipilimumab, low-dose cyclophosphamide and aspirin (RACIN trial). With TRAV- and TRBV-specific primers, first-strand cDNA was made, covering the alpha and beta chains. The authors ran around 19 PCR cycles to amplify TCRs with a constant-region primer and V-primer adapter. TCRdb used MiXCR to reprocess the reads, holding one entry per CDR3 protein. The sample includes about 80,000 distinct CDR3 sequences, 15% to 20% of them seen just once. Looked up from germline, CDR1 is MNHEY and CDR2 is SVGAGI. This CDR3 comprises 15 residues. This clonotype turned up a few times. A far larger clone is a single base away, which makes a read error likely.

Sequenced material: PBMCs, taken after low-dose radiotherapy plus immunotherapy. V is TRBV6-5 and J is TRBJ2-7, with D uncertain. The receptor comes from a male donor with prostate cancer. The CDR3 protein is CVSTPGVLRSYEQYF. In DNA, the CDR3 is TGTGTCAGCACCCCAGGTGTACTCAGATCCTACGAGCAGTACTTC.